This TCR beta chain emerged from a study of blood T cell repertoires in COVID-19 (dated by TCRdb to the early 2020s). For context, the study as a whole: Collaborator samples came from the United States, Italy and Spain and covered acute and convalescent phases of COVID-19. The prospective study material was composed of cDNA or gDNA derived from T cells, B-cell-depleted T cells, or PBMCs. Deeply sampled blood TCRbeta repertoires from subjects exposed to, actively infected with, or recovered from COVID-19 were included in the dataset. The repertoires were released in a freely available public database intended as a resource for research on the immune response to SARS-CoV-2. Samples were obtained from the ongoing ImmuneRACE study (first 160 participants) and from over a thousand subjects provided by 6 global collaborators. A de-identified subject ID, COVID-19 status, age in years and sex were almost always included in the sample metadata. HLA class I and class II types, where available, came from metadata supplied by the sample provider rather than from assay-based typing. General findings and caveats noted by the study authors: Clinical and demographic metadata were provided uncurated, with the amount varying by source and participant.

This clone was observed a few times. Its antigen is unknown. Within one base of it there is no much larger clone, and no base qualities were kept. TCRbeta CDR3 regions were amplified from genomic DNA using the immunoSEQ Assay, a bias-controlled multiplex PCR. Per the source publication's procedure: Within the assay, amplification of reference gene primers was used to estimate how many nucleated cells each sample contained. To quantify the absolute abundance of each unique TCRbeta CDR3 rearrangement, sequence reads were collapsed and filtered. For each sample, productive Simpson clonality was calculated by taking the square root of Simpson's diversity index across productive rearrangements. Here the immuneACCESS table is served through TCRdb, limited to in-frame sequences with V and J called. Missing clones are a known gap in these copies; in checked studies unresolved V genes cover under half, and the rest lacks a known reason. Clone size and V and J calls were adopted from that table, with D and trimming inferred from the DNA. The table for this sample lists fewer than 200,000 clones; about 90% of them were counted only once. Less than 25% of the sample comes from the top ten.

CDR1 is given as SGHDN and CDR2 as FVKESK, both from the germline V gene. Including cysteine and phenylalanine, the CDR3 has 16 amino acids. The retained sequence is limited to the CDR3, 48 bases, with the frame set at the first base. After removal of 4 bases from V and 6 bases from J, the junction retains 9 bases not matched to a gene. Whole blood was collected in K2EDTA tubes by collaborating institutions according to the institutions' own protocols. For TCRbeta analysis, collaborator samples were shipped as frozen whole blood, as isolated PBMCs, or as DNA extracted from either sample type. The sequence links TRBV14 to TRBJ1-4, and 9 junctional nucleotides match TRBD1. This receptor was obtained from a man between 65 and 85 years old with active or convalescent COVID-19. Sequencing was done on a sample of peripheral blood. The CDR3 protein sequence reads: CASSPLFGQGHEKLFF. The DNA sequence reads TGTGCCAGCAGCCCCTTGTTTGGACAGGGGCATGAAAAACTGTTTTTT.